A single T cell receptor (beta chain) is shown here with its context. This sample stems from a study of blood T cell repertoires in COVID-19. On the study more broadly: PBMCs, B-cell-depleted T cells, or T cells were the source of the cDNA or gDNA that made up the material.

In the authors' methods: Amplified reference gene primers provided the basis for estimating nucleated cell counts. Only in-frame clones appear in the TCRdb table, and some are missing; sequencing was by immunoSEQ multiplex PCR. D and trimming come from the DNA, and the V and J calls and clone size come from that table. This table has some 370,000 clones, 80% to 85% appearing once. V trimming: 3 bases; J trimming: 10 bases; junction bases outside the gene matches: 3. Germline CDR1 reads SEHNR; CDR2 reads FQNEAQ (reference sequence). The CDR3 has 12 amino acids. Cohort 3 donors were reported recovered after two negative PCRs, clearance, or symptom resolution.

Sequenced material: PBMCs or T cells enriched from blood (not recorded which). The receptor was derived from a woman aged 45-59 years who had recovered from COVID-19. This chain joins TRBV7-9 and TRBJ1-1, with TRBD1 identical over 9 bases. CDR3 bases: TGTGCCAGCAGCTTGGACAGGGGAGGAGCTTTCTTT. Its translation: CASSLDRGGAFF.